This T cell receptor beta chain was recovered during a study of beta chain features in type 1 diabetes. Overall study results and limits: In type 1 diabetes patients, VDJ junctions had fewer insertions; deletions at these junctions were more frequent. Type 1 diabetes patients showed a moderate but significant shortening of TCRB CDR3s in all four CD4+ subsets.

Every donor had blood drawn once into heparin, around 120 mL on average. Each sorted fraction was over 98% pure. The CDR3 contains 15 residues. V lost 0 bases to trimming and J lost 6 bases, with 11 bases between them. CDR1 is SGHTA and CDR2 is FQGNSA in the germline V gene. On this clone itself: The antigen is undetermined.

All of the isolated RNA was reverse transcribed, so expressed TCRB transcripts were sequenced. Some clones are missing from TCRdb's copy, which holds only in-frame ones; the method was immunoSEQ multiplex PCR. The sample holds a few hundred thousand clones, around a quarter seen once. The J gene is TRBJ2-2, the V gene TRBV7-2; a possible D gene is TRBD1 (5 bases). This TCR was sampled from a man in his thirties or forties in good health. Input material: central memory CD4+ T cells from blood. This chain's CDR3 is CASSLAGAISGELFF. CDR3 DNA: TGTGCCAGCAGCTTAGCAGGGGCGATCTCCGGGGAGCTGTTTTTT.